The entry that follows covers one T cell receptor (beta chain) sequence. Its antigen remains unknown. Treatment reported: oral pan-JAK inhibitor, 5-10 mg twice daily. Germline CDR1 LGHNA, CDR2 YNFKEQ. CDR3 length: 13 amino acids. The V and J ends lost 4 bases and 2 bases respectively, with 8 bases between them. This sample was taken from a study of CD8+ T cells in alopecia areata. Study details: Severity scoring for treated patients was based on the percentage of affected scalp area.

RNA was extracted and reverse transcribed into cDNA as the sequencing template. Using immunoSEQ multiplex PCR, the repertoire was profiled, and TCRdb retains in-frame clones only, with some absent. The sample contains around 120,000 clones, around 56% of which appear only once. Regarding the study as a whole: Unlike in mice, where it was clearer, TCR sharing across patients was less clear, possibly HLA-related. Scalp clonality and expanded CD8+ clones among the top 100 were significantly decreased by tofacitinib.

The sample in question was CD4+ T cells sorted from blood, obtained at week 4, from a patient treated with tofacitinib. The V call is TRBV4-2, the J call TRBJ2-5; a weak D match, TRBD2 (5 bases). The clonotype originates from a human donor with alopecia areata. Written as DNA, the CDR3 is TGTGCCAGCAGCCGGGAGACACAAGAGACCCAGTACTTC. Translated: CASSRETQETQYF.